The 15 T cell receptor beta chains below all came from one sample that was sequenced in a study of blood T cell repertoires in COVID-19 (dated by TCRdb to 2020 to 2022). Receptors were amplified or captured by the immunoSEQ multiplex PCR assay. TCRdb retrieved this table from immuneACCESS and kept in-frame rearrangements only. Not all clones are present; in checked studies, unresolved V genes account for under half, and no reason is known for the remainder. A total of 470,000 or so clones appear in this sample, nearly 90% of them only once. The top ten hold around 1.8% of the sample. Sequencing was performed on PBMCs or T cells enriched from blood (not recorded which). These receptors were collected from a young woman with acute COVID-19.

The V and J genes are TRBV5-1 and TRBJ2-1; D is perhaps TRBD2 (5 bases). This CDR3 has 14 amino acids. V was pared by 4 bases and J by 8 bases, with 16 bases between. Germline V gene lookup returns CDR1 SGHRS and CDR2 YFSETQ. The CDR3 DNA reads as TGCGCCAGCAGCACAGCGGACCACTCTGATGAGCAGTTCTTC. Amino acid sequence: CASSTADHSDEQFF.

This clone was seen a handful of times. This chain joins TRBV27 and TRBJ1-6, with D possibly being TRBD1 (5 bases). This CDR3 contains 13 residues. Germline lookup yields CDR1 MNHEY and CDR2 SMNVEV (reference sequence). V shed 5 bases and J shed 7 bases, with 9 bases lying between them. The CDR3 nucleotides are TGTGCCAGCAGTGACAGCAGGAATTCACCCCTCCACTTT. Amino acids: CASSDSRNSPLHF.

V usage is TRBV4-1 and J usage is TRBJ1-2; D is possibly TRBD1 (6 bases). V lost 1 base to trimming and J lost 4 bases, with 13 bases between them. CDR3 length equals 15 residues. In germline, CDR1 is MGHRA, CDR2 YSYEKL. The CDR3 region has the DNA TGCGCCAGCAGCCAAGTTACAGGGTCTGCCTATGGCTACACCTTC. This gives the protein CASSQVTGSAYGYTF.

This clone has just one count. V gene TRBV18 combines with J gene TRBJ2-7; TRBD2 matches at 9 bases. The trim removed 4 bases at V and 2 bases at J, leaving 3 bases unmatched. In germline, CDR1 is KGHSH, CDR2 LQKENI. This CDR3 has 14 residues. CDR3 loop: CASSLQRGAYEQYF. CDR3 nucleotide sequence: TGTGCCAGCTCACTTCAGCGGGGGGCCTACGAGCAGTACTTC.

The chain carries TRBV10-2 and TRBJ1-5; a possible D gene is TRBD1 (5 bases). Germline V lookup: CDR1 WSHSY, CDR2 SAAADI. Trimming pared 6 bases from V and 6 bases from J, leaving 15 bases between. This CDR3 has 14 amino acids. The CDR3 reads CASRGPGVFQPQHF. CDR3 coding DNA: TGCGCCAGCAGGGGGCCAGGTGTCTTTCAGCCCCAGCATTTT.

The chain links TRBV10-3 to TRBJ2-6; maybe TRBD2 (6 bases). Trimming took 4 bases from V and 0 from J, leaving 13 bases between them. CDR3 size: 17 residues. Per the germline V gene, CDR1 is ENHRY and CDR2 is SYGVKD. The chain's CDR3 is CAISVRGSYSGANVLTF. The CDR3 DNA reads TGTGCCATCAGTGTCCGGGGGTCGTACTCTGGGGCCAACGTCCTGACTTTC.

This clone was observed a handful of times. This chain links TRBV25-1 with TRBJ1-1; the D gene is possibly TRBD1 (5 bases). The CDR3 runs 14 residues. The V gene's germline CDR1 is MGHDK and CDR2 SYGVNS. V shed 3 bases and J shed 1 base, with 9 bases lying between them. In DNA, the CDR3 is TGTGCCAGCAGTGACTTGACAGCGAACACTGAAGCTTTCTTT. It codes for CASSDLTANTEAFF.

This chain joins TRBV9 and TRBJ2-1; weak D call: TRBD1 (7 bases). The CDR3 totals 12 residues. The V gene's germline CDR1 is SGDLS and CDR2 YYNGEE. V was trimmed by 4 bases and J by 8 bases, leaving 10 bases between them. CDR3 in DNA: TGTGCCAGCAGCTGGAGGGGGCATGAGCAGTTCTTC. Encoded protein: CASSWRGHEQFF.

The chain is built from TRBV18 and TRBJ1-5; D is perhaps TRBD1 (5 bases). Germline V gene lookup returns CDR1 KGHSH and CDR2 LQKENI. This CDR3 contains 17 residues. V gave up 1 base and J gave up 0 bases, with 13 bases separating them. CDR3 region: CASSPLKTAYSNQPQHF. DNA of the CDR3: TGTGCCAGCTCACCACTTAAGACAGCCTATAGCAATCAGCCCCAGCATTTT.

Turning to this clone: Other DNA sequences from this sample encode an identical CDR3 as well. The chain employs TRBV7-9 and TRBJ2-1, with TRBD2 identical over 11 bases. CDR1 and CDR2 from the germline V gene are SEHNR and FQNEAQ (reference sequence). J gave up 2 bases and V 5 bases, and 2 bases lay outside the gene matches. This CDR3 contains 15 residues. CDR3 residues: CASSISGGAYNEQFF. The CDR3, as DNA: TGTGCCAGCAGCATTAGCGGGGGGGCCTACAATGAGCAGTTCTTC.

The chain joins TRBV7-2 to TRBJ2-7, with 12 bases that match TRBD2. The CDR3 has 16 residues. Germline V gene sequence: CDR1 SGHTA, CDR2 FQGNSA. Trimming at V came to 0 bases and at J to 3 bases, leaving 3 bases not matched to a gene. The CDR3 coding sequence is TGTGCCAGCAGCTTAGCGCTACTAGCGGGAGGCTACGAGCAGTACTTC. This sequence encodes CASSLALLAGGYEQYF.

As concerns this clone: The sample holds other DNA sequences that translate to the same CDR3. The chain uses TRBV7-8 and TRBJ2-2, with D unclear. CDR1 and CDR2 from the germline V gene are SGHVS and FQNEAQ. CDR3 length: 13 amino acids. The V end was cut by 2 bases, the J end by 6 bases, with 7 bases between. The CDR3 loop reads CASSLIRAGELFF. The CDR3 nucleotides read TGTGCCAGCAGCTTAATTAGAGCCGGGGAGCTGTTTTTT. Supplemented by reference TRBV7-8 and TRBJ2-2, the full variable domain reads GAGVSQSPRYKVAKRGQDVALRCDPISGHVSLFWYQQALGQGPEFLTYFQNEAQLDKSGLPSDRFFAERPEGSVSTLKIQRTQQEDSAVYLCASSLIRAGELFFGEGSRLTVL.

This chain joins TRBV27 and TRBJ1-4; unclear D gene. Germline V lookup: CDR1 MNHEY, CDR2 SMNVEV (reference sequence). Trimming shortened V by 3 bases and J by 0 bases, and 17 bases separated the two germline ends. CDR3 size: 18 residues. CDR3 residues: CASSFRWEWAATNEKLFF. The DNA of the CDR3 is TGTGCCAGCAGTTTCCGGTGGGAGTGGGCGGCAACTAATGAAAAACTGTTTTTT.

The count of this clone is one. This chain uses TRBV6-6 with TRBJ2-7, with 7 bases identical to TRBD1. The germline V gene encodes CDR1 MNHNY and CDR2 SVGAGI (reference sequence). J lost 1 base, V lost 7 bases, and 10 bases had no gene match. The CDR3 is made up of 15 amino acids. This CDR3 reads CASIDSGQRSYEQYF. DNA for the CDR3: TGTGCCAGCATAGATTCGGGACAGAGATCCTACGAGCAGTACTTC.

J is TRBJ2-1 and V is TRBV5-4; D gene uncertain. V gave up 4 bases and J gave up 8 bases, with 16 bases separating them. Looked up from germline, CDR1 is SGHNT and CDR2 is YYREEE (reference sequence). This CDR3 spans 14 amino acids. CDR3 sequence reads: CASSKDFRLDEQFF. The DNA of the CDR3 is TGTGCCAGCAGCAAAGACTTCCGCCTGGATGAGCAGTTCTTC.